This TCR beta chain was identified during a study of OX40 agonist ivuxolimab in advanced cancers. Prior autoimmune disease or systemic immunosuppression barred patients. Clones were sequenced by immunoSEQ multiplex PCR, and TCRdb holds only the in-frame ones, with some missing. The sample contains fewer than 85,000 clones, about 78% of which appear only once. V dropped 1 base and J dropped 4 bases, with 7 bases sitting between them. The germline gives CDR1 SEHNR, CDR2 FQNEAQ (reference sequence). This CDR3 spans 13 amino acids. The chain has TRBV7-9 and TRBJ2-5; no clear D gene. This specimen was CD4+ or CD8+ T cells sorted from blood, taken in a trial of the OX40 agonist ivuxolimab. This TCR derives from an adult with an advanced solid tumor such as melanoma, head and neck, liver or kidney cancer. CDR3 region: CASSLVIRETQYF. CDR3 DNA: TGTGCCAGCAGCTTAGTGATCCGAGAGACCCAGTACTTC.